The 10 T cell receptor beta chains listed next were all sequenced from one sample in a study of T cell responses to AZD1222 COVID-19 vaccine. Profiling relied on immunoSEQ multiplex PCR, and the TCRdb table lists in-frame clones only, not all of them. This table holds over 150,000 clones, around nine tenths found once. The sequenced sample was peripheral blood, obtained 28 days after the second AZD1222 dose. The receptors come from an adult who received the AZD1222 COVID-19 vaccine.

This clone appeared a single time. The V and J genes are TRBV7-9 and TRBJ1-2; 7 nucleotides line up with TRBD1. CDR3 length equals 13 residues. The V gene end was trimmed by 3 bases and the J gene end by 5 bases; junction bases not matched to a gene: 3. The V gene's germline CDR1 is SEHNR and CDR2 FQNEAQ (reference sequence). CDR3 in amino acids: CASSFGQAYGYTF. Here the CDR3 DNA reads TGTGCCAGCAGCTTCGGACAGGCTTATGGCTACACCTTC.

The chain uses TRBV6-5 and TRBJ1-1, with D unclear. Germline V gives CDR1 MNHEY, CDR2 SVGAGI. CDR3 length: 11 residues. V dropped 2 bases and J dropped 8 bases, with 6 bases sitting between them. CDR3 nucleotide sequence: TGTGCCAGCAGTTACGGAAGGGAAGCTTTCTTT. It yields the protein CASSYGREAFF.

CDR3 region: CASSLEVRGAGTEAFF. The CDR3 DNA is TGTGCCAGCAGCTTGGAGGTTCGGGGGGCGGGCACTGAAGCTTTCTTT. V and J are TRBV5-6 and TRBJ1-1, with a tentative D call TRBD1 (6 bases). The CDR3 covers 16 residues. Germline loops: CDR1 SGHDT, CDR2 YYEEEE. V was pared by 0 bases and J by 4 bases, with 16 bases between.

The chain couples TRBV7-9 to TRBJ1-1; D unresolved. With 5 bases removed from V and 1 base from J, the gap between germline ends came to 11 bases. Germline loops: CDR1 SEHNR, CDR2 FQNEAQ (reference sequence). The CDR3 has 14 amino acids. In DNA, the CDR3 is TGTGCCAGCAGCCCCTGGGCCGAGAACACTGAAGCTTTCTTT. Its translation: CASSPWAENTEAFF.

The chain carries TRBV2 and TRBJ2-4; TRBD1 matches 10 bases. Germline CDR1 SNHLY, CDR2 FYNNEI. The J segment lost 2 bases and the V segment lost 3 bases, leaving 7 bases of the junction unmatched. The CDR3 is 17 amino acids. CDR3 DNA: TGTGCCAGCAGTGAGGTGACAGGGGGCTCTCCCAAAAACATTCAGTACTTC. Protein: CASSEVTGGSPKNIQYF.

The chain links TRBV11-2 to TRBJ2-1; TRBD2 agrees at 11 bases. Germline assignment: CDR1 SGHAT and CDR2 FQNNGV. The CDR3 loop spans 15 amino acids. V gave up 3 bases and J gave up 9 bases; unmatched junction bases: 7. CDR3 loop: CASSFHSGGAGEQFF. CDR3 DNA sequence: TGTGCCAGCAGCTTCCATAGCGGGGGGGCAGGTGAGCAGTTCTTC.

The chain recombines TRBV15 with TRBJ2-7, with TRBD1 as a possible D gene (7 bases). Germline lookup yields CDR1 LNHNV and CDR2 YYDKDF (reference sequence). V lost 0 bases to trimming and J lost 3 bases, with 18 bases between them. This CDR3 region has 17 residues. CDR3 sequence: CATSRDPRGTGDYEQYF. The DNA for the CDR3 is TGTGCCACCAGCAGAGATCCGCGGGGAACAGGGGACTACGAGCAGTACTTC. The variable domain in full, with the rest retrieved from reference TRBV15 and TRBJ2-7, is DAMVIQNPRYQVTQFGKPVTLSCSQTLNHNVMYWYQQKSSQAPKLLFHYYDKDFNNEADTPDNFQSRRPNTSFCFLDIRSPGLGDTAMYLCATSRDPRGTGDYEQYFGPGTRLTVT.

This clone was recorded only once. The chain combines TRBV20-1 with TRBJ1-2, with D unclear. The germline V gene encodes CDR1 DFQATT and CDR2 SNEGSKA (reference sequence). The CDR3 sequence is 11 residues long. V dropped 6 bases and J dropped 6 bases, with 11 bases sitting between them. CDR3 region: CSAPSGDGYTF. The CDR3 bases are TGCAGTGCGCCCAGTGGGGATGGCTACACCTTC.

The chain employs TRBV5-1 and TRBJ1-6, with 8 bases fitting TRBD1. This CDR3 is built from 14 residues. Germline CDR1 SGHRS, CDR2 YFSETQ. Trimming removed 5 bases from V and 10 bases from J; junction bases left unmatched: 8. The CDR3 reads CASRRAGGSSPLHF. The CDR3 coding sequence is TGCGCCAGCAGACGGGCAGGGGGCAGCTCACCCCTCCACTTT.

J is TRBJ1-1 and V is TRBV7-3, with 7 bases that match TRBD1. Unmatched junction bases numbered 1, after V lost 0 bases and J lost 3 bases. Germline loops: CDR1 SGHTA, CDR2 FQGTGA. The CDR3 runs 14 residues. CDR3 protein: CASSLTTGDTEAFF. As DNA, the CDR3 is TGTGCCAGCAGCTTAACTACAGGGGACACTGAAGCTTTCTTT.